This T cell receptor beta chain was recovered during a study of prognosis after radiotherapy for stage I lung cancer listed by TCRdb under 2021. Regarding the research as a whole: Roughly 20 stage I NSCLC patients were enrolled in Nanjing, China, between 2018 and January 2019. Peripheral blood TCR beta repertoires were profiled in stage I NSCLC patients before and after stereotactic body radiotherapy, and the repertoires were related to distant failure. All patients were regarded as medically inoperable, because of comorbidities in over 10 patients and refusal of surgery in several patients. Four of the 19 patients developed distant metastases after SBRT, at a median of around 7 months; the other 15 showed no significant progression. The cohort was made up of around 14 men and over 5 women, with a median age of about 74 years and an age range of roughly 53 to 90 years. SBRT was given in 3 to 5 fractions with a biologically effective dose of at least 100 Gy, using image-guided IMRT or VMAT. In about 15 patients the disease was a newly diagnosed primary stage I lung tumor, whereas about 5 had oligometastatic NSCLC following surgical resection of the primary tumor. Squamous cell carcinoma histology was identified in six or seven patients, and adenocarcinoma histology was identified in around 13 patients. In every patient, SBRT was given without any concurrent therapy. For each of the 20 or so patients, one blood sample was taken before SBRT and one after, so the study sequenced about 38 samples in total. Results the study describes overall, beyond this receptor: Post-SBRT Shannon entropy and its change from baseline were lower in patients who developed distant metastases; baseline Shannon entropy was not associated with metastases. Tumor specificity of expanded TCR clones was not determined. A decrease in unique TCR clone counts was observed after SBRT (median approximately 9,800 before versus several thousand after; Wilcoxon paired P=0.011). The study was limited by its small cohort and short follow-up, and the findings require independent validation. TRBV and TRBJ usage frequencies reportedly differed by metastasis status, in two V genes at baseline and in nine V and two J genes after SBRT. All reported P values were unadjusted for multiple comparisons.

V is pared back by 4 bases and J by 8 bases, with 16 bases lying between the germline termini. Based on the germline V gene, the CDR1 and CDR2 sequences are SGHDT and YYEEEE. Including the terminal cysteine and phenylalanine, the CDR3 comprises 14 residues. CDR3 DNA is the only sequence kept; it has 42 bases, read in frame from the first base. All patients had node-negative disease on CT and PET/CT, and none had a history of other malignancies or had previously received chemotherapy or radiotherapy. At each of two time points, around 6 milliliters of peripheral venous blood were collected into EDTA tubes. PBMCs were isolated by Ficoll-Paque Plus density-gradient centrifugation. Samples were stored at -80°C immediately after collection until analysis. Two rounds of multiplex PCR were used to amplify the TCR beta CDR3 region from genomic DNA. In the first PCR round, primers specific to each TRBV and TRBJ gene were used, and the primer sequences were filed in Chinese patent CN105087789A. Universal primers were used in the second round of PCR. The Roche High Pure PCR Template Preparation Kit was used to extract genomic DNA from frozen PBMCs. Libraries were sequenced paired-end with 151 bp reads on an Illumina HiSeq 3000. The authors processed their data as follows. CutAdapt was used to remove raw reads lacking the multiplex PCR primer sequences. Using PEAR, the high-quality paired reads were merged into contigs. By aligning each contig to reference sequences, MiXCR assigned the TRB V, D and J gene segments to that contig. CDR3 sequences were clustered by base quality and sequence similarity to remove sequencing errors. Shannon entropy, normalized by the natural log of the productive TCR sequence number, served as the measure of diversity. To get clonality, Shannon entropy was divided by the natural log of the number of unique clonotypes, and that result was subtracted from one. The Youden index of ROC curves was used to select progression-free survival cut-offs for repertoire metrics, and analyses were performed in R 3.5.3. The raw public data were reprocessed by TCRdb itself: fastp quality trimming at Q25, MiXCR clonotype calling, in-frame beta chains only. CDR3 protein duplicates are merged, each entry listing the most common genes and DNA. The V and J calls follow TCRdb's processing rather than the paper's. This sample comprises tens of thousands of distinct CDR3 sequences, 40% to 55% of them detected only once. 16% of the sample is in the top ten clones.

To note about this clonotype: Its antigen has not been determined. Within one base of it there is no much larger clone, and no base qualities were kept.

Recombination joined TRBV5-6 with TRBJ2-1, with the D call perhaps TRBD1 or TRBD2, each one matching 5 bases. This TCR was sampled from a donor over 45 with non-small cell lung cancer. The sample in question was PBMCs, obtained before or after stereotactic body radiation therapy (not recorded which). At the DNA level, the sequence is TGTGCCAGCAGCCCCTGGGACGGGCAACATGAGCAGTTCTTC. The translation is CASSPWDGQHEQFF.